What follows are 24 T cell receptor beta chains derived from one specimen sequenced in a study of cytomegalovirus exposure and HLA in healthy donors. Researchers ran the PCR with 60 Vbeta and 13 Jbeta primers. Sequencing was performed with immunoSEQ multiplex PCR; in TCRdb, only in-frame clones are kept and a portion is missing. This sample carries around 97,000 clones, over 8% of them seen once, and the ten largest clones take approximately 5.1%. The sequencing input was PBMCs. These TCRs come from a man aged 50-59 years in good health and CMV-seropositive.

This clone was seen only a few times. The chain employs TRBV6-5 and TRBJ2-1, with 12 positions matching TRBD2. This CDR3 comprises 15 residues. Germline lookup yields CDR1 MNHEY and CDR2 SVGAGI. With V trimmed by 6 bases and J by 6 bases, 6 bases remained unmatched. CDR3: CASSVTSGRVNEQFF. The CDR3 nucleotides read TGTGCCAGCAGCGTGACTAGCGGGAGAGTCAATGAGCAGTTCTTC.

This chain uses TRBV27 with TRBJ2-5, with 10 bases matching TRBD2. V gave up 5 bases and J gave up 5 bases; unmatched junction bases: 8. CDR1 MNHEY and CDR2 SMNVEV come from the germline V gene (reference sequence). The CDR3 contains 15 residues. The chain's CDR3 is CASSPSGRARETQYF. In DNA, the CDR3 is TGTGCCAGCAGTCCGAGCGGGAGGGCCCGGGAGACCCAGTACTTC.

The chain recombines TRBV5-8 with TRBJ2-7, with no clear D. CDR1 is SGHTS and CDR2 is YDEGEE in the germline V gene. Trimming stripped 1 base from V and 6 bases from J, with 14 bases between. This CDR3 spans 14 amino acids. The CDR3: CASSLPSTLGEQYF. The CDR3 DNA is TGTGCCAGCAGCTTGCCGAGCACCCTCGGCGAGCAGTACTTC.

The genes are TRBV4-1 and TRBJ2-7, with unresolved D. V shed 4 bases and J shed 4 bases, with 8 bases lying between them. Germline V gives CDR1 MGHRA, CDR2 YSYEKL. There are 12 residues in the CDR3. The CDR3 nucleotides read TGCGCCAGCAGCCCCAGTCCGTACGAGCAGTACTTC. Protein product: CASSPSPYEQYF.

This clone was counted only a few times. J is TRBJ2-7 and V is TRBV6-5; no reliable D call. This CDR3 is 14 amino acids long. CDR1 and CDR2 from the germline V gene are MNHEY and SVGAGI. Trimming left V 2 bases short and J 1 base short, with 9 bases between. The CDR3 here is CASSYNGRSYEQYF. CDR3 nucleotides: TGTGCCAGCAGTTACAACGGCAGGTCCTACGAGCAGTACTTC.

The chain links TRBV18 to TRBJ1-5, with TRBD1 matching 8 bases. CDR1 and CDR2 from the germline V gene are KGHSH and LQKENI. The length of the CDR3 is 14 residues. V was clipped by 6 bases and J by 6 bases; unmatched bases: 7. The CDR3 DNA sequence: TGTGCCAGCTCTCCGGACAGGGCCCGTCAGCCCCAGCATTTT. This translates into CASSPDRARQPQHF.

The chain links TRBV11-2 to TRBJ2-5, with D perhaps matching TRBD1 (5 bases). CDR3 length equals 13 residues. Germline lookup yields CDR1 SGHAT and CDR2 FQNNGV. V was clipped by 2 bases and J by 4 bases, with 8 bases between them. The CDR3 sequence: CASSLRGLETQYF. CDR3 sequence (DNA): TGTGCCAGCAGCTTAAGGGGCCTAGAGACCCAGTACTTC.

The chain joins TRBV5-4 to TRBJ2-1; D possibly corresponds to TRBD2 (5 bases). Deletions cut 4 bases from V and 5 bases from J, with 10 bases between. This CDR3 region has 13 residues. The germline CDR1 and CDR2 sequences are SGHNT and YYREEE (reference sequence). The CDR3 protein is CASSIPLDNEQFF. DNA of the CDR3: TGTGCCAGCAGCATCCCACTAGACAATGAGCAGTTCTTC.

This clone appeared a few times. The V gene is TRBV30, the J gene TRBJ2-1, with 12 bases fitting TRBD2. The CDR3 is made up of 14 amino acids. Trimming removed 4 bases from V and 9 bases from J; junction bases left unmatched: 7. Germline V gene data show CDR1 as GTSNPN and CDR2 as SVGIG (reference sequence). CDR3: CAWTSGRAEGEQFF. The DNA for the CDR3 is TGTGCCTGGACTAGCGGGAGGGCGGAGGGTGAGCAGTTCTTC.

This clone was counted between two and nine times. V usage is TRBV5-1 and J usage is TRBJ2-5; D is undetermined. Germline loops: CDR1 SGHRS, CDR2 YFSETQ. The CDR3 consists of 14 residues. V lost 0 bases, J lost 4 bases, and 10 bases lay in between. The CDR3 sequence: CASSLAGIRETQYF. Here the CDR3 DNA reads TGCGCCAGCAGCTTGGCCGGTATACGAGAGACCCAGTACTTC.

V and J are TRBV7-9 and TRBJ1-1; D is undetermined. This CDR3 is 15 amino acids long. The germline CDR1 and CDR2 sequences are SEHNR and FQNEAQ (reference sequence). V lost 1 base and J lost 1, with 10 bases in between. The CDR3, as DNA: TGTGCCAGCAGCTTAGGCGGGCAGCCGAACACTGAAGCTTTCTTT. It codes for CASSLGGQPNTEAFF.

This clone has a handful of counts. This chain uses TRBV6-1 with TRBJ2-5, with D hard to call. The V end was cut by 4 bases, the J end by 2 bases, with 11 bases between. CDR1 MNHNS and CDR2 SASEGT come from the germline V gene. The CDR3 is 14 amino acids. CDR3 protein: CASSVHHSQETQYF. DNA of the CDR3: TGTGCCAGCAGTGTCCACCACTCTCAAGAGACCCAGTACTTC.

The chain carries TRBV30 and TRBJ1-6; TRBD1 matches 9 bases. The CDR3 runs to 14 residues. Germline loops: CDR1 GTSNPN, CDR2 SVGIG (reference sequence). V lost 5 bases to trimming and J lost 9 bases; unmatched junction nucleotides: 8. The CDR3 DNA sequence: TGTGCCTGGGGACCGGGACAGGGAAGTTCACCCCTCCACTTT. Its protein product is CAWGPGQGSSPLHF.

The chain's CDR3 is CASSLSVAGRRETQYF. The CDR3 DNA reads as TGTGCCAGCAGTTTATCCGTTGCTGGGAGGCGAGAGACCCAGTACTTC. V gene TRBV27 combines with J gene TRBJ2-5; TRBD2 might be the D (6 bases). From germline, CDR1 is MNHEY and CDR2 SMNVEV (reference sequence). The germline V and J ends were trimmed by 0 bases and 4 bases, with 15 bases remaining between them. This CDR3 is built from 16 residues.

This clone was seen only a few times. The rearrangement links TRBV5-1 to TRBJ1-1, with D possibly being TRBD1 (5 bases). V lost 3 bases to trimming and J lost 4 bases, with 13 bases between them. The CDR3 length is 14 residues. CDR1 SGHRS and CDR2 YFSETQ come from the germline V gene. The CDR3 here is CASSSFGGVTEAFF. The CDR3, as DNA: TGCGCCAGCAGCTCCTTTGGGGGGGTCACTGAAGCTTTCTTT.

This clone came up a few times. V and J are TRBV30 and TRBJ2-7, with D unclear. The CDR3 length is 13 residues. Germline assignment: CDR1 GTSNPN and CDR2 SVGIG (reference sequence). V lost 1 base, J lost 0 bases, and 7 bases lay in between. In DNA, the CDR3 is TGTGCCTGGAGTGACCTGAGCTCCTACGAGCAGTACTTC. Protein product: CAWSDLSSYEQYF.

This clone was seen only a few times. This sample includes further DNA sequences coding for the same CDR3. The chain combines TRBV5-6 with TRBJ2-7; TRBD1 is a possible D gene (5 bases). Trimming removed 1 base from V and 6 bases from J, with 5 bases in between. Germline V gene sequence: CDR1 SGHDT, CDR2 YYEEEE. The length of the CDR3 is 11 residues. CDR3: CASSLRGEQYF. The CDR3 DNA follows: TGTGCCAGCAGCTTGAGGGGCGAGCAGTACTTC.

This clone has only a few counts. The chain links TRBV11-3 to TRBJ2-1, with a possible D match to TRBD1 (5 bases). The CDR3 totals 14 residues. Germline CDR1 is SGHNT and CDR2 is YENEEA. V lost 5 bases and J lost 0, with 8 bases in between. The CDR3 reads CASSLDSSYNEQFF. CDR3 DNA sequence: TGTGCCAGCAGCCTCGACAGCTCCTACAATGAGCAGTTCTTC.

The V and J genes are TRBV4-1 and TRBJ1-3; D is undetermined. CDR1 and CDR2 (germline): MGHRA, YSYEKL. V dropped 4 bases and J dropped 4 bases, with 17 bases sitting between them. The CDR3 runs 16 residues. In DNA form, the CDR3 reads TGCGCCAGCAGCCTCTTTCAGGTGGTAGACGGAAACACCATATATTTT. Protein product: CASSLFQVVDGNTIYF.

This clone was counted between two and nine times. This chain joins TRBV30 and TRBJ2-7; 11 positions match TRBD2. The CDR3 sequence is 15 residues long. From germline, CDR1 is GTSNPN and CDR2 SVGIG (reference sequence). J lost 4 bases, V lost 1 base, and 6 bases had no gene match. The CDR3 DNA sequence: TGTGCCTGGAGTGCCGCCCTAGCGGGAGGATACGAGCAGTACTTC. It codes for CAWSAALAGGYEQYF.

At least ten counts were recorded for this clone. V gene TRBV7-2 combines with J gene TRBJ2-1; the D gene is possibly TRBD2 (5 bases). CDR3 length: 12 residues. With 5 bases removed from V and 7 bases from J, the gap between germline ends came to 9 bases. Germline CDR1 SGHTA, CDR2 FQGNSA. CDR3 loop: CASSRERNEQFF. For the CDR3, the DNA is TGTGCCAGCAGCAGAGAGCGGAATGAGCAGTTCTTC.

The chain links TRBV7-2 to TRBJ1-2, with D hard to call. V was shortened by 5 bases and J by 5 bases, with 15 bases between the two germline ends. Germline V gives CDR1 SGHTA, CDR2 FQGNSA. The CDR3 extends over 14 amino acids. CDR3 DNA sequence: TGTGCCAGCAGCAGTTACAGATCTACATATGGCTACACCTTC. Protein product: CASSSYRSTYGYTF.

This clone was seen more than once but under ten times. The chain couples TRBV28 to TRBJ2-7; 9 nucleotides agree with TRBD1. After removal of 6 bases from V and 1 base from J, the junction contained 4 bases not matched to a gene. There are 14 residues in the CDR3. Germline values: CDR1 MDHEN, CDR2 SYDVKM. CDR3 nucleotides: TGTGCCAGCAGCTCCGGGACAGGGTCCTACGAGCAGTACTTC. Amino acid sequence: CASSSGTGSYEQYF.

This clone was detected only a few times. The chain carries TRBV27 and TRBJ2-4; TRBD2 agrees at 9 bases. V trimming: 5 bases; J trimming: 7 bases; junction bases outside the gene matches: 6. The germline CDR1 and CDR2 sequences are MNHEY and SMNVEV (reference sequence). The CDR3 consists of 14 residues. The CDR3 sequence: CASSPAGGWNIQYF. CDR3 coding DNA: TGTGCCAGCAGTCCAGCGGGAGGATGGAACATTCAGTACTTC.